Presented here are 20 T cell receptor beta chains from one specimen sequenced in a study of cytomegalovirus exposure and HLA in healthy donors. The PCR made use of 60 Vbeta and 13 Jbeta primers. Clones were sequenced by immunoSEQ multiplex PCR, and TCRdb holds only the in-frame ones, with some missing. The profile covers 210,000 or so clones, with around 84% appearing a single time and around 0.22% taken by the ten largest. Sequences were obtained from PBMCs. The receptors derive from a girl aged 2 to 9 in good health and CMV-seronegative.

CDR3 in DNA: TGTGCCAGCAGTTCCGGACTAGCGGGGGGGCATAGAGATACGCAGTATTTT. Encoded protein: CASSSGLAGGHRDTQYF. The J gene is TRBJ2-3, the V gene TRBV5-4; 15 bases are shared with TRBD2. The CDR3 loop spans 17 amino acids. The germline gives CDR1 SGHNT, CDR2 YYREEE (reference sequence). Trimming removed 5 bases from V and 5 bases from J; junction bases left unmatched: 9.

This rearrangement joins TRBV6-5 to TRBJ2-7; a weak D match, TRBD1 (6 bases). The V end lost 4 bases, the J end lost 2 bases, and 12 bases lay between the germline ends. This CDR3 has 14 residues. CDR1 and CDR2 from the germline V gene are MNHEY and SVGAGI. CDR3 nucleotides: TGTGCCAGCAGTTCGACAGGAAAGACCTACGAGCAGTACTTC. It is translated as CASSSTGKTYEQYF.

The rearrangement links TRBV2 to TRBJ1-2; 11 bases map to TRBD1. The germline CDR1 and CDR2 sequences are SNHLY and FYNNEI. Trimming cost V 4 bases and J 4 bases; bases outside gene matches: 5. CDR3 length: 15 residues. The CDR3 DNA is TGTGCCAGCAGTGGGGACAGGGGGATCAGCTATGGCTACACCTTC. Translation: CASSGDRGISYGYTF. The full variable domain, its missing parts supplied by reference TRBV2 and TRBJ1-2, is EPEVTQTPSHQVTQMGQEVILRCVPISNHLYFYWYRQILGQKVEFLVSFYNNEISEKSEIFDDQFSVERPDGSNFTLKIRSTKLEDSAMYFCASSGDRGISYGYTFGSGTRLTVV.

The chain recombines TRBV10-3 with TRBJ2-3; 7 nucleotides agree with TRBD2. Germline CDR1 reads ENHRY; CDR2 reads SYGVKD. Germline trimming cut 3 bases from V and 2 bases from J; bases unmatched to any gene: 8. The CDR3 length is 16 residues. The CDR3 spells CAISERGGALTDTQYF. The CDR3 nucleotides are TGTGCCATCAGTGAACGGGGAGGGGCCCTCACAGATACGCAGTATTTT.

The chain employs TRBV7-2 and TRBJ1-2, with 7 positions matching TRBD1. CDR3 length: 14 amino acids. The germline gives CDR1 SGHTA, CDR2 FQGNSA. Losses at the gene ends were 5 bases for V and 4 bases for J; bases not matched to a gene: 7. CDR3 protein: CASSRRGLSYGYTF. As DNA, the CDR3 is TGTGCCAGCAGCCGCAGGGGGTTATCCTATGGCTACACCTTC.

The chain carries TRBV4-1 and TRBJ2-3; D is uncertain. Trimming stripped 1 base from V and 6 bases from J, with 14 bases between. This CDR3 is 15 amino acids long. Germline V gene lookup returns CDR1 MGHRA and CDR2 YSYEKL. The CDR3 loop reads CASSQARLSEDTQYF. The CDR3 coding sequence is TGCGCCAGCAGCCAAGCTCGACTCTCAGAGGATACGCAGTATTTT.

CDR3 loop: CASTVELSGNTIYF. The CDR3 DNA sequence: TGTGCCAGCACCGTAGAGCTCTCTGGAAACACCATATATTTT. The V gene is TRBV2, the J gene TRBJ1-3; D not resolved. From germline, CDR1 is SNHLY and CDR2 FYNNEI. The CDR3 length is 14 residues. Trimming left V 7 bases short and J 0 bases short, with 10 bases between.

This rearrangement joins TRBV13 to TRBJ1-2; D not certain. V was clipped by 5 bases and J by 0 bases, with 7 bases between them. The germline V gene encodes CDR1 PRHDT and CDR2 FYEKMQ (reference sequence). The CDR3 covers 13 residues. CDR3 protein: CASSRGTNYGYTF. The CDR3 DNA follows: TGTGCCAGCAGCCGAGGGACTAACTATGGCTACACCTTC. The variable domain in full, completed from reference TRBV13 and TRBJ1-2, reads AAGVIQSPRHLIKEKRETATLKCYPIPRHDTVYWYQQGPGQDPQFLISFYEKMQSDKGSIPDRFSAQQFSDYHSELNMSSLELGDSALYFCASSRGTNYGYTFGSGTRLTVV.

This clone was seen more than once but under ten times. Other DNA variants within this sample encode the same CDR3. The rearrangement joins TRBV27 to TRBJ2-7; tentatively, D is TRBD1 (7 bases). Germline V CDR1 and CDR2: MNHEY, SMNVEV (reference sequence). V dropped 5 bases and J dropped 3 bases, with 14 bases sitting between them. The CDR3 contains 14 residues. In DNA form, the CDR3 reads TGTGCCAGCAGTCGGGGGACAGTCAGCTACGAGCAGTACTTC. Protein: CASSRGTVSYEQYF.

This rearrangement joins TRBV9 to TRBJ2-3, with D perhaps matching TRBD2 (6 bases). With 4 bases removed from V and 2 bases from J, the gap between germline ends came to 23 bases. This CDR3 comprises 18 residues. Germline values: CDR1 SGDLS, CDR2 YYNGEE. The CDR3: CASSIGPGGRRITDTQYF. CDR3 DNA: TGTGCCAGCAGCATAGGGCCCGGGGGTAGGCGAATCACAGATACGCAGTATTTT. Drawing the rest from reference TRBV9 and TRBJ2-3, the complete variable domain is DSGVTQTPKHLITATGQRVTLRCSPRSGDLSVYWYQQSLDQGLQFLIQYYNGEERAKGNILERFSAQQFPDLHSELNLSSLELGDSALYFCASSIGPGGRRITDTQYFGPGTRLTVL.

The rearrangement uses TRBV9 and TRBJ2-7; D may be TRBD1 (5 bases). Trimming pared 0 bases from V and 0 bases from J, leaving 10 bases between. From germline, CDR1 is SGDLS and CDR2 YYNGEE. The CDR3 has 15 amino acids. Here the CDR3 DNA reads TGTGCCAGCAGCGTAGGAAGGACACTCTCCTACGAGCAGTACTTC. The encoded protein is CASSVGRTLSYEQYF.

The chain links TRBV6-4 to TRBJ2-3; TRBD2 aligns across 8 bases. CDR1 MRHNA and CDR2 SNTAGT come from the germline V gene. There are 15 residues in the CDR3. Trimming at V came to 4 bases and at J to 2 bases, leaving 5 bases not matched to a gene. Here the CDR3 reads CASSARAGATDTQYF. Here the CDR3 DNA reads TGTGCCAGCAGTGCCCGAGCGGGAGCCACAGATACGCAGTATTTT.

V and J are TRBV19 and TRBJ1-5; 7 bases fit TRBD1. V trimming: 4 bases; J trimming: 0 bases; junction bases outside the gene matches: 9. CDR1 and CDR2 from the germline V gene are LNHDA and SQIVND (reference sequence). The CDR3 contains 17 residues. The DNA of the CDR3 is TGTGCCAGTAGTACCTTAGGACAGGCCTATAGCAATCAGCCCCAGCATTTT. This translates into CASSTLGQAYSNQPQHF. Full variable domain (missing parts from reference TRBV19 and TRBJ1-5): DGGITQSPKYLFRKEGQNVTLSCEQNLNHDAMYWYRQDPGQGLRLIYYSQIVNDFQKGDIAEGYSVSREKKESFPLTVTSAQKNPTAFYLCASSTLGQAYSNQPQHFGDGTRLSIL.

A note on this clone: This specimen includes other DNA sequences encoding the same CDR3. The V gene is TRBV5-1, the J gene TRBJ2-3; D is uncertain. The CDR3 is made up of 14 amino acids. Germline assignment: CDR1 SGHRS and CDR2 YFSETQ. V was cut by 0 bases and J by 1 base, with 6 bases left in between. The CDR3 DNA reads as TGCGCCAGCAGCTTGGCTCCTGGCACAGATACGCAGTATTTT. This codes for CASSLAPGTDTQYF.

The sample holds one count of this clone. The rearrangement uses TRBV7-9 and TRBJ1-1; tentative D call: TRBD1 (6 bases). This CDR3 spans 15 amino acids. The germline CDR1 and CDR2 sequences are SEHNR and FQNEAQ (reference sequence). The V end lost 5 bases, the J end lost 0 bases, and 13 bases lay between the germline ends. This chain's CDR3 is CASSLGQSMNTEAFF. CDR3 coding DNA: TGTGCCAGCAGCCTTGGACAGAGTATGAACACTGAAGCTTTCTTT.

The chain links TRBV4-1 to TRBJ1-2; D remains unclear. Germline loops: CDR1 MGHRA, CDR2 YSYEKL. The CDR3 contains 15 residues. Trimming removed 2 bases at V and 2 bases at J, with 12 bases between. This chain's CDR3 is CASSQPNLPNYGYTF. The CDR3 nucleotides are TGCGCCAGCAGCCAACCTAACTTGCCAAACTATGGCTACACCTTC.

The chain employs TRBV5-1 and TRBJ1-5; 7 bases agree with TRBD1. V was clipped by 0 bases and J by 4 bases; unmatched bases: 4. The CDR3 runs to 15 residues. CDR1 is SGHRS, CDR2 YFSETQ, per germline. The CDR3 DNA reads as TGCGCCAGCAGCTTGGGGGACAGTACTAATCAGCCCCAGCATTTT. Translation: CASSLGDSTNQPQHF.

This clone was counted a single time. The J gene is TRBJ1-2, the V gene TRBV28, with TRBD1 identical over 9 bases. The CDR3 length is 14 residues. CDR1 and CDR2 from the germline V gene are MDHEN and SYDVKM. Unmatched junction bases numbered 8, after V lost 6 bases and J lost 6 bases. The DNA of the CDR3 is TGTGCCAGCAGGACCCCCGGGACAGGGAATGGCTACACCTTC. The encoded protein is CASRTPGTGNGYTF.

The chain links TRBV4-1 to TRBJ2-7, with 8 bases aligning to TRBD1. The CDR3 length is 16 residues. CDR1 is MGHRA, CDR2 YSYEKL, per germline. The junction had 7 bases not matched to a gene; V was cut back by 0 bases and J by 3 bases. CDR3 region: CASSQDAGQGNYEQYF. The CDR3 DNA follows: TGCGCCAGCAGCCAAGATGCCGGACAGGGAAACTACGAGCAGTACTTC.

The CDR3 sequence is CASSLAPGTGSHEQYF. Here the CDR3 DNA reads TGCGCCAGCAGCTTGGCTCCCGGGACAGGGTCCCACGAGCAGTACTTC. V is TRBV5-1 and J is TRBJ2-7; 9 nucleotides match TRBD1. Germline loops: CDR1 SGHRS, CDR2 YFSETQ. The CDR3 sequence is 16 residues long. V lost 0 bases and J lost 5; bases outside the gene matches: 9.